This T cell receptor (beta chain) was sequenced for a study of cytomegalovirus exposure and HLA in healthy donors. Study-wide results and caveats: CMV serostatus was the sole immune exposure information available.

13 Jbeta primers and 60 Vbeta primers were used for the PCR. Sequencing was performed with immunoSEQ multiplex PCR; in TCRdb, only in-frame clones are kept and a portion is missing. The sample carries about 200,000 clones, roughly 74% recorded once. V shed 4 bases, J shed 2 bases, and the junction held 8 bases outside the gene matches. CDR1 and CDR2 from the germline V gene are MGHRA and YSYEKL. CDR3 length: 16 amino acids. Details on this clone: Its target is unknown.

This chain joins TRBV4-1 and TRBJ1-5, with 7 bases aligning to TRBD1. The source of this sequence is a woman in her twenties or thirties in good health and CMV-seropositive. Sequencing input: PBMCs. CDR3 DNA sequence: TGCGCCAGCAGCCCAACGAGGGGGCGCCGCAATCAGCCCCAGCATTTT. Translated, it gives CASSPTRGRRNQPQHF.